The clone carrying this T cell receptor beta chain showed up just once. Participant reports of clinical history set cohort assignment. Sequenced by immunoSEQ multiplex PCR; TCRdb stores in-frame clones only, minus some. The sample holds a few hundred thousand clones, roughly 89% seen once. The data derive from a study of blood T cell repertoires in COVID-19. The germline V gene has CDR1 MNHEY and CDR2 SVGEGT. CDR3 length: 20 amino acids. The ends were cut back, 0 bases at V and 0 bases at J, with 21 bases in the middle. The chain employs TRBV6-2 or TRBV6-3 and TRBJ1-5; D is perhaps TRBD1 (6 bases). Source material: PBMCs or T cells enriched from blood (not recorded which). The receptor comes from a woman in her forties or fifties who had recovered from COVID-19. The CDR3 region is CASSYSKDRPRVASNQPQHF. CDR3 in DNA: TGTGCCAGCAGTTACTCGAAAGACAGGCCCCGAGTAGCTAGCAATCAGCCCCAGCATTTT.